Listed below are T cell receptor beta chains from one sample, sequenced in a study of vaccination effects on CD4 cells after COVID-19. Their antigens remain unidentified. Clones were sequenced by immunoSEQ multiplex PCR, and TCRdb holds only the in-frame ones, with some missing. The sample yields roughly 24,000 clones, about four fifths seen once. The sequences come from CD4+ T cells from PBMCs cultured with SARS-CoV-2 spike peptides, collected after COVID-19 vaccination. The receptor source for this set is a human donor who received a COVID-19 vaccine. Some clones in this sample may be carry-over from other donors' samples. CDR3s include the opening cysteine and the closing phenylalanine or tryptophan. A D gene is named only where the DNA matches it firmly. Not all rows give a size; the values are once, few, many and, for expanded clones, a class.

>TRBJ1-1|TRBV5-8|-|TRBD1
TGTGCCAGCCCCTCCGGAGGGGGCGAAAGCACTGAAGCTTTCTTT
CASPSGGGESTEAFF
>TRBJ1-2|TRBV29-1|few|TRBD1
TGCAGCGTTGGAGGGGGCGTTGATGGCTACACCTTC
CSVGGGVDGYTF
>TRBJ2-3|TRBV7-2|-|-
TGTGCCAGCAGCTTGAGGCCGGAGGATACGCAGTATTTT
CASSLRPEDTQYF
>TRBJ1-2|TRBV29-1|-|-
TGCAGCGTACCGCTGGACAGTTACTATGGCTACACCTTC
CSVPLDSYYGYTF
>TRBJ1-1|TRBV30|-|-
TGTGCCTGGAGTGTAGCTTCGGGGACTGAAGCTTTCTTT
CAWSVASGTEAFF
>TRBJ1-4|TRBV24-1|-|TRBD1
TGTGCCACCAGTGAGGGACAGGGGGCCTCTAATGAAAAACTGTTTTTT
CATSEGQGASNEKLFF
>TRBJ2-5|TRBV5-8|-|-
TGTGCCAGCCCCGAGATGTTCAGGGCCTGGAGGGGGGCCAAAGAGACCCAGTACTTC
CASPEMFRAWRGAKETQYF
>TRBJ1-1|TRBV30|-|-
TGTGCCTGGACTCTGAGAGGCCCCGGCACTGAAGCTTTCTTT
CAWTLRGPGTEAFF
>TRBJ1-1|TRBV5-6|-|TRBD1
TGTGCCAGCAGTTGGGGGGGACAGGGGAACACTGAAGCTTTCTTT
CASSWGGQGNTEAFF
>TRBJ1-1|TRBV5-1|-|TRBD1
TGCGCCAGCAGCCCAAGGGACAGGGCCGCGAACACTGAAGCTTTCTTT
CASSPRDRAANTEAFF
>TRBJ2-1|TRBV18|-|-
TGTGCCAGCTCACCACGTTCCGGGAATTACAATGAGCAGTTCTTC
CASSPRSGNYNEQFF
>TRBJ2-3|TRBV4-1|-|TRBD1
TGCGCCAGCAGCCCATCAACCGGGACAGGGGATTCAGATACGCAGTATTTT
CASSPSTGTGDSDTQYF
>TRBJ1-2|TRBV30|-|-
TGTGCCTGGAGTGTACAAGGGAGAGGCGACTATGGCTACACCTTC
CAWSVQGRGDYGYTF
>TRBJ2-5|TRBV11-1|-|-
TGTGCCAGCAGCTTAGGCCTTATACCGAGGGGGGAGACCCAGTACTTC
CASSLGLIPRGETQYF
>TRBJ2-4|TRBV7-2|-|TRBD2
TGTGCCAGCAGCCCCGGGGGGAGCAAAAACATTCAGTACTTC
CASSPGGSKNIQYF
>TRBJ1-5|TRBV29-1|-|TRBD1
TGCAGCGTTGAAGGACAGGGTGACCAGCCCCAGCATTTT
CSVEGQGDQPQHF
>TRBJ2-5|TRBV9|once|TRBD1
TGTGCCAGCAGCGTCCTTGGACAGGGGGACGGGACCCAGTACTTC
CASSVLGQGDGTQYF
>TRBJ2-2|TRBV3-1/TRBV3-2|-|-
TGTGCCAGCAGCAAGCGAGGAAGCACCGGGGAGCTGTTTTTT
CASSKRGSTGELFF
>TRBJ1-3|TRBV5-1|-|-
TGCGCCAGCAGCTTGGAAAGGGGAAACACCATATATTTT
CASSLERGNTIYF
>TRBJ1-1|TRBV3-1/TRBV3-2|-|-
TGTGCCAGCAGCCAAGGGGAGGGGGGGAACACTGAAGCTTTCTTT
CASSQGEGGNTEAFF
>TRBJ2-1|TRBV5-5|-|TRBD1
TGTGCCAGCAGCTCACGACAGGGATACAATGAGCAGTTCTTC
CASSSRQGYNEQFF
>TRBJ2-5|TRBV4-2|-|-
TGTGCCAGCAGCCCCAGACTAGATGGTGGAGAGACCCAGTACTTC
CASSPRLDGGETQYF
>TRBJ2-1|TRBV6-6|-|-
TGTGCCAGCAGAGATGACAGTTACAATGAGCAGTTCTTC
CASRDDSYNEQFF
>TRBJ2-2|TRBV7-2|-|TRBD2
TGTGCCAGCAGCCCTTTAGCGGGGGGGCCCGGGGAGCTGTTTTTT
CASSPLAGGPGELFF
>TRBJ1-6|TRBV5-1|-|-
TGCGCCAGCAGCTTGGTGGGGCAGGGCTATAATTCACCCCTCCACTTT
CASSLVGQGYNSPLHF
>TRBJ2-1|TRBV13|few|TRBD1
TGTGCCAGCAGCTTTTACAGGGGAAATGAGCAGTTCTTC
CASSFYRGNEQFF
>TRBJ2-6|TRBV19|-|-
TGTGCCAGTAGGAACAGGGCCGGGGCCAACGTCCTGACTTTC
CASRNRAGANVLTF
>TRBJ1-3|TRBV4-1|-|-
TGCGCCAGCAGCCAAGATAGGAGCTCTGGAAACACCATATATTTT
CASSQDRSSGNTIYF
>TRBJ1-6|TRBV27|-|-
TGTGCCAGCCGCCTGCTGGGGTCACCCCTCCACTTT
CASRLLGSPLHF
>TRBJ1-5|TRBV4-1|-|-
TGCGCCAGCAGCCTTCAGGGAAGCAATCAGCCCCAGCATTTT
CASSLQGSNQPQHF
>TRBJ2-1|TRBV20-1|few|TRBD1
TGCAGTGCTAGTGGACAGGGGCACTACAATGAGCAGTTCTTC
CSASGQGHYNEQFF
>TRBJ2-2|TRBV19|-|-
TGTGCCAGTAGTAGCCCCGGTGGCAGGGGGGTAGCGGGGCCCGGGGAGCTGTTTTTT
CASSSPGGRGVAGPGELFF
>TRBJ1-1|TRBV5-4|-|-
TGTGCCAGCAGCTTGGCGGGGATATCCCCTGAAGCTTTCTTT
CASSLAGISPEAFF
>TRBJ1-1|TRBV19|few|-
TGTGCCAGTAGTATCGTTTTGAACACTGAAGCTTTCTTT
CASSIVLNTEAFF
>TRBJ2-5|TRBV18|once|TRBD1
TGTGCCAGCTCACCACCAAACAGGGGCCAGAATCTCAAAGAGACCCAGTACTTC
CASSPPNRGQNLKETQYF
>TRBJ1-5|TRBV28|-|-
TGTGCCAGCGCAGACTTCGAAGGACAGCCTCATCAGCCCCAGCATTTT
CASADFEGQPHQPQHF
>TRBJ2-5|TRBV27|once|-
TGTGCCAGCAGTTTTAAGGGAAAAGAGACCCAGTACTTC
CASSFKGKETQYF
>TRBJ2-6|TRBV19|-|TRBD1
TGTGCCAGTAGTCCCACAGGGGTTGGGGCCAACGTCCTGACTTTC
CASSPTGVGANVLTF
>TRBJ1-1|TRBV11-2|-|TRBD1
TGTGCCAGCAGCTCCCCCAGACAGGGAGGGGTACAACGGAACACTGAAGCTTTCTTT
CASSSPRQGGVQRNTEAFF
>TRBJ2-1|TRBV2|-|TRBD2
TGTGCCAGTTTCCCGGGACTAGCGGACTACAATGAGCAGTTCTTC
CASFPGLADYNEQFF
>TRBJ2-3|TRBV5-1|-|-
TGCGCCAGCAGTGCGGGCCGCTACACAGATACGCAGTATTTT
CASSAGRYTDTQYF
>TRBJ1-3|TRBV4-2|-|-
TGTGCCAGCAGCCAAGTACAGTTCTCTGGAAACACCATATATTTT
CASSQVQFSGNTIYF